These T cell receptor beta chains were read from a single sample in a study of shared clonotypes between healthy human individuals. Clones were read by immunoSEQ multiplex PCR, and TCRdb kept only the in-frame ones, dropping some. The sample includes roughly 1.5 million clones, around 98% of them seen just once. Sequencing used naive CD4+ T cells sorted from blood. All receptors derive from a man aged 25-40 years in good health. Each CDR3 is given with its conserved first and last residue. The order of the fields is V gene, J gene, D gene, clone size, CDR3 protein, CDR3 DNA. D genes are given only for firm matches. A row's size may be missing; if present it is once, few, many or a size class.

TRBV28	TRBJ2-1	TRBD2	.	CASSFRLAGDAEQFF	TGTGCCAGCAGTTTTAGGCTAGCGGGAGACGCTGAGCAGTTCTTC
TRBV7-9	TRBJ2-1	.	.	CASSQTGQGNEQFF	TGTGCCAGCAGCCAAACGGGCCAGGGGAATGAGCAGTTCTTC
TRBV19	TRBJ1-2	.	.	CASSMTPLYGYTF	TGTGCCAGTAGCATGACACCACTCTATGGCTACACCTTC
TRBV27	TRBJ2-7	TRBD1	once	CASSLGTGTGAHEQYF	TGTGCCAGCAGTTTAGGCACCGGGACAGGGGCCCACGAGCAGTACTTC
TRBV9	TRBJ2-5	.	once	CASSVTGSQETQYF	TGTGCCAGCAGCGTAACAGGGTCCCAAGAGACCCAGTACTTC
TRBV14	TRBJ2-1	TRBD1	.	CASSPGQGPYNEQFF	TGTGCCAGCAGCCCCGGACAGGGTCCTTACAATGAGCAGTTCTTC
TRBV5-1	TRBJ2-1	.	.	CASSGTLYNEQFF	TGCGCCAGCAGTGGGACACTCTACAATGAGCAGTTCTTC
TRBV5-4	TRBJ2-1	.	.	CASSPGLPSSYNEQFF	TGTGCCAGCAGCCCGGGACTCCCGAGCTCCTACAATGAGCAGTTCTTC
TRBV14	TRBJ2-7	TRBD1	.	CASSQDLFRDRGYEQYF	TGTGCCAGCAGCCAAGACTTATTCCGGGACAGGGGCTACGAGCAGTACTTC
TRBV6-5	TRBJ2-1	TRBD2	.	CASSYGGVSSYNEQFF	TGTGCCAGCAGTTACGGGGGGGTGAGCTCCTACAATGAGCAGTTCTTC
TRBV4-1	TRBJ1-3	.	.	CASSQDSSFSGNTIYF	TGCGCCAGCAGCCAAGATAGCAGTTTCTCTGGAAACACCATATATTTT
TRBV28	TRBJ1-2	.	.	CASSASYGYTF	TGTGCCAGCAGTGCCAGCTATGGCTACACCTTC
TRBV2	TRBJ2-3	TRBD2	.	CASRELSSGRYGTDTQYF	TGTGCCAGCAGAGAGCTCTCTAGCGGGAGGTACGGCACAGATACGCAGTATTTT
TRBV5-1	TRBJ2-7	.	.	CASSLVPQVTYEQYF	TGCGCCAGCAGCTTGGTACCACAGGTGACCTACGAGCAGTACTTC
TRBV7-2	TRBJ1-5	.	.	CASSSDGAGNQPQHF	TGTGCCAGCAGCTCCGACGGGGCGGGTAATCAGCCCCAGCATTTT
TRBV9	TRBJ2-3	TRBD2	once	CASSVLAGGTDTQYF	TGTGCCAGCAGCGTACTAGCGGGGGGCACAGATACGCAGTATTTT
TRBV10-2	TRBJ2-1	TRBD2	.	CASSEGLAGTNEQFF	TGCGCCAGCAGCGAAGGACTAGCGGGAACTAATGAGCAGTTCTTC
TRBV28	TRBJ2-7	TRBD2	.	CASSTYLTRLAGLYEQYF	TGTGCCAGCAGTACTTACCTAACCCGACTAGCGGGACTGTACGAGCAGTACTTC
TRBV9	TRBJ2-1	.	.	CASSITDSTSYNEQFF	TGTGCCAGCAGCATTACCGACAGTACCTCCTACAATGAGCAGTTCTTC
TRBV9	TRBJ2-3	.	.	CASSLDLMGRPDTQYF	TGTGCCAGCAGCCTCGACCTCATGGGGCGGCCAGATACGCAGTATTTT